The clone carrying this T cell receptor beta chain was observed a few times. This entry is derived from a study of blood T cells in healthy people across ages. Per the germline V gene, CDR1 is MDHEN and CDR2 is SYDVKM. V was cut by 4 bases and J by 10 bases, with 11 bases left in between. The CDR3 has 13 amino acids. The use of a sample-barcoded 5' primer and a J-beta primer mix characterized a second PCR of roughly 7 to 11 cycles. From the 5' RACE reads, TCRdb called clonotypes with MiXCR, one entry per CDR3 protein. The repertoire holds 800,000 to 950,000 distinct CDR3 sequences, with roughly 28% as singletons. These records were also assigned to another study, of T cells of mothers and their children. That paper notes: When the second PCR was run, its M1S primer added sample barcodes and 2-4 random nucleotides.

Specimen: blood. This receptor was obtained from a woman between 40 and 55 years old in good health. The chain joins TRBV28 to TRBJ1-6; D not certain. CDR3 amino acids: CASSSTLNSPLHF. In DNA, the CDR3 is TGTGCCAGCAGTTCGACCCTAAACTCACCCCTCCACTTT. Full variable domain (rest looked up from reference TRBV28 and TRBJ1-6): DVKVTQSSRYLVKRTGEKVFLECVQDMDHENMFWYRQDPGLGLRLIYFSYDVKMKEKGDIPEGYSVSREKKERFSLILESASTNQTSMYLCASSSTLNSPLHFGNGTRLTVT.